The 20 T cell receptor beta chains below all came from one sample that was sequenced in a study of T cells in localized non-small cell lung cancer. The data were produced by immunoSEQ multiplex PCR, yet TCRdb's version contains in-frame clones alone and is incomplete. This sample has approximately 34,000 clones, with just over 90% found just once. The sequencing used peripheral blood, collected before any cancer treatment. The receptors were sampled from a female donor aged 60 or older with stage I lung adenocarcinoma.

The chain employs TRBV18 and TRBJ1-1; D unclear. CDR1 and CDR2 (germline): KGHSH, LQKENI. CDR3 length: 13 residues. The ends were cut back, 2 bases at V and 1 base at J, with 5 bases in the middle. The CDR3 region is CASSPKGNTEAFF. The DNA of the CDR3 is TGTGCCAGCTCACCAAAAGGGAACACTGAAGCTTTCTTT.

The CDR3 region has the DNA TGTGCCTGGAGTTCACCGGACAGGAACACCGGGGAGCTGTTTTTT. Its protein product is CAWSSPDRNTGELFF. The chain carries TRBV30 and TRBJ2-2, with TRBD1 as a possible D gene (6 bases). The CDR3 runs to 15 residues. V shed 2 bases and J shed 1 base, with 11 bases lying between them. In germline, CDR1 is GTSNPN, CDR2 SVGIG (reference sequence).

The rearrangement joins TRBV19 to TRBJ1-6; D is ambiguous. In germline, CDR1 is LNHDA, CDR2 SQIVND (reference sequence). This CDR3 spans 13 amino acids. Trimming took 8 bases from V and 4 from J, leaving 9 bases between them. The CDR3 region is CASASEYNSPLHF. In DNA form, the CDR3 reads TGTGCCAGTGCGTCGGAATATAATTCACCCCTCCACTTT.

The CDR3 sequence: CASSIRGAGDGNEQFF. The CDR3 DNA is TGTGCCAGTAGTATAAGGGGCGCGGGAGACGGCAATGAGCAGTTCTTC. The chain carries TRBV19 and TRBJ2-1; TRBD2 aligns across 7 bases. The CDR3 is 16 residues long. CDR1 is LNHDA, CDR2 SQIVND, per germline (reference sequence). V gave up 2 bases and J gave up 6 bases; unmatched junction bases: 10.

V usage is TRBV28 and J usage is TRBJ2-5; unclear D gene. This CDR3 contains 13 residues. Trimming left V 5 bases short and J 2 bases short, with 9 bases between. Germline-derived CDR1 and CDR2 are MDHEN and SYDVKM. The CDR3 DNA sequence: TGTGCCAGCAGTCCCGGTGAACAAGAGACCCAGTACTTC. The encoded protein is CASSPGEQETQYF.

CDR3 amino acids: CASSPPMNTEAFF. The CDR3 nucleotides read TGTGCCAGCAGCCCCCCCATGAACACTGAAGCTTTCTTT. This chain links TRBV5-4 with TRBJ1-1, with D hard to call. CDR1 is SGHNT, CDR2 YYREEE, per germline (reference sequence). Trimming removed 4 bases from V and 0 bases from J, with 7 bases in between. The CDR3 sequence is 13 residues long.

The gene calls are TRBV19 and TRBJ1-2, with TRBD1 matching over 7 bases. J lost 8 bases, V lost 4 bases, and 7 bases had no gene match. CDR3 length: 13 amino acids. The V gene's germline CDR1 is LNHDA and CDR2 SQIVND (reference sequence). The CDR3 nucleotides read TGTGCCAGTAGTAGGGACAGCTTGGGCGGCTACACCTTC. Amino acids: CASSRDSLGGYTF.

The genes are TRBV5-4 and TRBJ1-5; D call uncertain. Germline V CDR1 and CDR2: SGHNT, YYREEE (reference sequence). The CDR3 is 14 amino acids. V shed 3 bases and J shed 1 base, with 8 bases lying between them. The CDR3 coding sequence is TGTGCCAGCAGCTCGGACGGAAGCAATCAGCCCCAGCATTTT. Encoded protein: CASSSDGSNQPQHF. Based on the CDR3 plus reference TRBV5-4 and TRBJ1-5, the full variable domain is ETGVTQSPTHLIKTRGQQVTLRCSSQSGHNTVSWYQQALGQGPQFIFQYYREEENGRGNFPPRFSGLQFPNYSSELNVNALELDDSALYLCASSSDGSNQPQHFGDGTRLSIL.

V usage is TRBV13 and J usage is TRBJ1-2; a weak D match, TRBD1 (5 bases). The CDR3 is 14 residues long. Germline V gene sequence: CDR1 PRHDT, CDR2 FYEKMQ (reference sequence). The V gene lost 3 bases and the J gene lost 5 bases, with 13 bases spanning the gap. The CDR3 reads CASSFQGRGYGYTF. The CDR3 DNA follows: TGTGCCAGCAGCTTTCAAGGGAGGGGTTATGGCTACACCTTC.

The rearrangement joins TRBV18 to TRBJ2-7; a possible D gene is TRBD1 (5 bases). Germline V gene data show CDR1 as KGHSH and CDR2 as LQKENI. This CDR3 has 13 residues. The V end was cut by 3 bases, the J end by 5 bases, with 11 bases between. DNA for the CDR3: TGTGCCAGCTCACCCGGTAGGGGAAACGAGCAGTACGTC. Amino acid sequence: CASSPGRGNEQYV.

This clone came up once. The rearrangement links TRBV2 to TRBJ1-5; tentatively, D is TRBD1 (5 bases). In germline, CDR1 is SNHLY, CDR2 FYNNEI. The CDR3 has 13 residues. Trimming removed 2 bases at V and 5 bases at J, with 7 bases between. The CDR3 nucleotides read TGTGCCAGCAGTGAACGGGGGGATCAGCCCCAGCATTTT. Protein sequence: CASSERGDQPQHF.

CDR3 protein: CAWSGQGYGYTF. The CDR3 DNA is TGTGCCTGGAGTGGACAGGGCTATGGCTACACCTTC. V usage is TRBV30 and J usage is TRBJ1-2; 7 nucleotides align to TRBD1. Germline assignment: CDR1 GTSNPN and CDR2 SVGIG (reference sequence). J was trimmed by 4 bases and V by 1 base; bases with no gene match: 0. The length of the CDR3 is 12 residues.

The gene calls are TRBV19 and TRBJ1-2; possibly TRBD1 for D (5 bases). Germline V lookup: CDR1 LNHDA, CDR2 SQIVND (reference sequence). Trimming took 5 bases from V and 2 from J, leaving 15 bases between them. This CDR3 has 15 amino acids. The CDR3 here is CASSSSHRTNYGYTF. The CDR3, as DNA: TGTGCCAGTAGTTCCTCTCACAGGACGAACTATGGCTACACCTTC.

The chain links TRBV6-6 to TRBJ2-7; 8 bases are shared with TRBD2. Trimming removed 2 bases from V and 5 bases from J; junction bases left unmatched: 5. The CDR3 runs to 14 residues. The germline V gene encodes CDR1 MNHNY and CDR2 SVGAGI (reference sequence). The CDR3 region has the DNA TGTGCCAGCAGTTACGGGCGGGGGGCCCACGAGCAGTACTTC. It encodes CASSYGRGAHEQYF.

This chain links TRBV18 with TRBJ2-7; D gene unclear. The CDR3 is 12 amino acids. The germline V gene encodes CDR1 KGHSH and CDR2 LQKENI. V was clipped by 2 bases and J by 5 bases, with 7 bases between them. CDR3 sequence: CASSPDTDEQYF. The DNA for the CDR3 is TGTGCCAGCTCACCAGATACTGACGAGCAGTACTTC.

This chain joins TRBV19 and TRBJ2-5; 9 nucleotides agree with TRBD1. Germline V gene data show CDR1 as LNHDA and CDR2 as SQIVND (reference sequence). This CDR3 contains 15 residues. V shed 10 bases and J 3 bases; nucleotides not matched to a gene: 12. CDR3 loop: CATTNRDRVKETQYF. In DNA, the CDR3 is TGTGCCACGACAAACCGGGACAGGGTGAAAGAGACCCAGTACTTC. Looking up the rest from reference TRBV19 and TRBJ2-5 gives the full variable domain: DGGITQSPKYLFRKEGQNVTLSCEQNLNHDAMYWYRQDPGQGLRLIYYSQIVNDFQKGDIAEGYSVSREKKESFPLTVTSAQKNPTAFYLCATTNRDRVKETQYFGPGTRLLVL.

This sequence joins TRBV7-9 and TRBJ1-2; D is possibly TRBD1 (6 bases). The V and J ends lost 3 bases and 2 bases respectively, with 19 bases between them. The CDR3 has 17 residues. Per germline, CDR1 SEHNR and CDR2 FQNEAQ (reference sequence). Written as DNA, the CDR3 is TGTGCCAGCAGCTTTCCTCGTATAACCGGGACAAACTATGGCTACACCTTC. It is translated as CASSFPRITGTNYGYTF.

The chain combines TRBV7-2 with TRBJ2-5; 7 nucleotides match TRBD1. This CDR3 comprises 13 residues. Germline V gene lookup returns CDR1 SGHTA and CDR2 FQGNSA. The trim removed 4 bases at V and 7 bases at J, leaving 6 bases unmatched. The CDR3 protein is CASSSDRERTQYF. CDR3 DNA: TGTGCCAGCAGCTCAGACAGGGAGAGGACCCAGTACTTC.

The chain employs TRBV5-5 and TRBJ2-7, with 9 bases identical to TRBD1. The CDR3 has 15 amino acids. Germline CDR1 reads SGHKS; CDR2 reads YYEKEE (reference sequence). Unmatched junction bases numbered 6, after V lost 4 bases and J lost 1 base. The CDR3 region is CASSKDRGLSYEQYV. The CDR3 region has the DNA TGTGCCAGCAGCAAGGACAGGGGTCTATCCTACGAGCAGTACGTC.

The chain links TRBV18 to TRBJ2-2; 8 bases fit TRBD1. The V gene end was trimmed by 2 bases and the J gene end by 4 bases; junction bases not matched to a gene: 9. The germline V gene encodes CDR1 KGHSH and CDR2 LQKENI. The CDR3 is 17 amino acids. CDR3 nucleotide sequence: TGTGCCAGCTCACCAGACATCGGTACAGGGGGCACCGGGGAGCTGTTTTTT. Its translation: CASSPDIGTGGTGELFF.